The 5 T cell receptor beta chains listed next were all sequenced from one sample in a study of cytomegalovirus exposure and HLA in healthy donors. A multiplex PCR was run with 60 Vbeta primers and 13 Jbeta primers. Sequencing used immunoSEQ multiplex PCR; TCRdb keeps in-frame clones, though not all of them. Of about 180,000 clones listed, about 81% are singletons. Sample: PBMCs. The receptors were sampled from a man aged 40-55 years in good health and CMV-seronegative.

V is TRBV11-3 and J is TRBJ2-1, with D perhaps matching TRBD2 (6 bases). The CDR3 sequence is 12 residues long. Germline values: CDR1 SGHNT, CDR2 YENEEA. The ends were cut back, 8 bases at V and 1 base at J, with 6 bases in the middle. CDR3 in DNA: TGTGCCAGCGGGAGGTCCTACAATGAGCAGTTCTTC. Protein: CASGRSYNEQFF.

The chain recombines TRBV14 with TRBJ2-7; D not resolved. Per the germline V gene, CDR1 is SGHDN and CDR2 is FVKESK. V was trimmed by 5 bases and J by 1 base, leaving 6 bases between them. This CDR3 is 12 amino acids long. The CDR3 here is CASSTQSYEQYF. The CDR3 region has the DNA TGTGCCAGCAGCACACAGTCCTACGAGCAGTACTTC.

The J gene is TRBJ1-2, the V gene TRBV2, with 7 positions matching TRBD1. From germline, CDR1 is SNHLY and CDR2 FYNNEI. V lost 4 bases and J lost 7; bases outside the gene matches: 15. There are 16 residues in the CDR3. The DNA of the CDR3 is TGTGCCAGCAGTGCTGATTTAGGGACAGTATTGCTTGGCTACACCTTC. Translated: CASSADLGTVLLGYTF.

This chain links TRBV7-2 with TRBJ1-5, with 12 nucleotides matching TRBD1. The CDR3 length is 18 residues. The germline CDR1 and CDR2 sequences are SGHTA and FQGNSA. V lost 5 bases, J lost 9 bases, and 17 bases stayed unmatched. Here the CDR3 DNA reads TGTGCCAGCAGCCTAACCGGGACAGGGGGCTCCTCGGTGAGGCCCCAGCATTTT. Residues: CASSLTGTGGSSVRPQHF.

CDR3 in DNA: TGTGCCAGCAGTTTAGGGCCTACGGATCAGCCCCAGCATTTT. Translation gives CASSLGPTDQPQHF. The J gene is TRBJ1-5, the V gene TRBV28; D is uncertain. CDR1 MDHEN and CDR2 SYDVKM come from the germline V gene. The CDR3 length is 14 residues. The V and J ends lost 2 bases and 5 bases respectively, with 10 bases between them.